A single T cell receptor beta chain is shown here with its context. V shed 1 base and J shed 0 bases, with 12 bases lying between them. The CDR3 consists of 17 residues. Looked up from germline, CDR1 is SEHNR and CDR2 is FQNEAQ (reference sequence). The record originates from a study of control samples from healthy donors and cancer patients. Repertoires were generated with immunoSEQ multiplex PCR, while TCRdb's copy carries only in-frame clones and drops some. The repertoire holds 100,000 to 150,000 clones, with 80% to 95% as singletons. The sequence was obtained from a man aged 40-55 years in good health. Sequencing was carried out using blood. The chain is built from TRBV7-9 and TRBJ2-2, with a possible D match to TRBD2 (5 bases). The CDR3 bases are TGTGCCAGCAGCTTAGTTGGAGGATTTCCGAACACCGGGGAGCTGTTTTTT. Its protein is CASSLVGGFPNTGELFF.